The TCR beta chain under discussion was sequenced for a study of blood T cell repertoires in COVID-19. In the study overall: T cells, B-cell-depleted T cells, or PBMCs supplied cDNA or gDNA.

The protocol was immunoSEQ multiplex PCR, while the TCRdb copy is restricted to in-frame clones and leaves out a portion. The top ten hold around a tenth of the sample, which has about 230,000 clones, under 90% seen once. This CDR3 has 15 amino acids. Deletions cut 4 bases from V and 2 bases from J, with 13 bases between. Germline V gene data show CDR1 as SGDLS and CDR2 as YYNGEE. The clonotype originates from a man in his fifties with COVID-19, enrolled during active disease. This sequence joins TRBV9 and TRBJ2-1; D possibly corresponds to TRBD1 (5 bases). The specimen sequenced was peripheral blood. CDR3 protein: CASSPQGVAYNEQFF. The CDR3 coding sequence is TGTGCCAGCAGCCCCCAGGGTGTTGCCTACAATGAGCAGTTCTTC.